Shown below are 3 T cell receptor beta chains from a single sample sequenced in a study of blood T cell repertoires in COVID-19. Profiled with immunoSEQ multiplex PCR; TCRdb holds only in-frame clones, not every one. The sample has about 130,000 clones; 70% to 80% are singletons. The sequenced sample consisted of peripheral blood. The receptor source for this set is a man in his sixties who had recovered from COVID-19.

This chain links TRBV2 with TRBJ1-2; 9 positions agree with TRBD1. The CDR3 consists of 15 residues. CDR1 is SNHLY, CDR2 FYNNEI, per germline. Trimming at V came to 4 bases and at J to 4 bases, leaving 7 bases not matched to a gene. Written as DNA, the CDR3 is TGTGCCAGCAGTGTGCGGGACAGGGTTGGCTATGGCTACACCTTC. As protein: CASSVRDRVGYGYTF.

This clone was observed a handful of times. The chain has TRBV4-1 and TRBJ1-2, with D unresolved. Germline values: CDR1 MGHRA, CDR2 YSYEKL. Trimming took off 4 bases at V and 0 bases at J, with 30 bases between the two ends. The CDR3 is made up of 21 amino acids. The CDR3 region is CASSLTPLAVRLLLTNYGYTF. CDR3 nucleotide sequence: TGCGCCAGCAGCCTTACCCCTTTGGCCGTCCGCCTCCTTCTTACTAACTATGGCTACACCTTC.

The V and J genes are TRBV28 and TRBJ1-2, with 9 bases aligning to TRBD1. J gave up 4 bases and V 6 bases, and 12 bases lay outside the gene matches. The CDR3 is 16 residues long. Germline V CDR1 and CDR2: MDHEN, SYDVKM. CDR3 in amino acids: CASRLPPGQGRYGYTF. CDR3 DNA sequence: TGTGCCAGCAGGCTCCCTCCGGGACAGGGCCGCTATGGCTACACCTTC.